This T cell receptor beta chain was recovered during a study of T cell responses to AZD1222 COVID-19 vaccine. Some clones are missing from TCRdb's copy, which holds only in-frame ones; the method was immunoSEQ multiplex PCR. The sample lists 140,000 to 150,000 clones; 70% to 90% were seen once. CDR1 and CDR2 from the germline V gene are SGHTA and FQGTGA. The CDR3 has 14 amino acids. The V and J ends lost 0 bases and 4 bases respectively, with 7 bases between them. V and J are TRBV7-3 and TRBJ2-1; no clear D gene. The receptor's source is an adult in good health. This specimen was peripheral blood, taken on day 0 of AZD1222 vaccination. CDR3 residues: CASSLTLGYNEQFF. The DNA for the CDR3 is TGTGCCAGCAGCTTAACGTTGGGGTACAATGAGCAGTTCTTC.